These 18 T cell receptor beta chains were sequenced from one sample in a study of blood T cell repertoires in COVID-19. Profiled with immunoSEQ multiplex PCR; TCRdb holds only in-frame clones, not every one. This table holds 150,000 to 200,000 clones, around 80% found once. Sequencing input: peripheral blood. The receptors derive from a man aged 55-75 years with acute or convalescent COVID-19.

The J gene is TRBJ1-1, the V gene TRBV19; no reliable D call. CDR3 length equals 15 residues. Germline CDR1 is LNHDA and CDR2 is SQIVND (reference sequence). V lost 6 bases to trimming and J lost 0 bases, with 14 bases between them. The CDR3 protein is CASSDLGGLNTEAFF. CDR3 in DNA: TGTGCCAGTAGCGACCTAGGAGGCTTGAACACTGAAGCTTTCTTT. Based on the CDR3 plus reference TRBV19 and TRBJ1-1, the full variable domain is DGGITQSPKYLFRKEGQNVTLSCEQNLNHDAMYWYRQDPGQGLRLIYYSQIVNDFQKGDIAEGYSVSREKKESFPLTVTSAQKNPTAFYLCASSDLGGLNTEAFFGQGTRLTVV.

The chain uses TRBV21-1 and TRBJ1-5; TRBD1, as called in the table, went unchecked against the DNA. TRBV21-1 is an annotated pseudogene. The length of the CDR3 is 14 residues. As DNA, the CDR3 is TGTGCCAGCAGCGACAGGATCCTCAATCAGCCCCAGCATTTT. It yields the protein CASSDRILNQPQHF.

The chain joins TRBV10-2 to TRBJ2-1; 7 bases align to TRBD1. The CDR3 covers 11 residues. V was pared by 6 bases and J by 10 bases, with 3 bases of the junction left unmatched. Germline V gene lookup returns CDR1 WSHSY and CDR2 SAAADI. This CDR3 reads CASRGDREQFF. Here the CDR3 DNA reads TGCGCCAGCAGGGGGGACAGAGAGCAGTTCTTC.

The chain employs TRBV6-2 or TRBV6-3 and TRBJ1-2, with a tentative D call TRBD1 (6 bases). CDR1 is MNHEY, CDR2 SVGEGT, per germline. The CDR3 extends over 17 amino acids. V gave up 5 bases and J gave up 4 bases, with 23 bases separating them. The CDR3 bases are TGTGCCAGCAGTACGCCCCGGGACAAAAATCGCCTCTATGGCTACACCTTC. Amino acids: CASSTPRDKNRLYGYTF.

This clone appeared once. This chain uses TRBV3-1 (or the pseudogene TRBV3-2) with TRBJ1-4, with 9 bases that match TRBD1. The J segment lost 5 bases and the V segment lost 3 bases, leaving 1 base of the junction unmatched. CDR1 and CDR2 from the germline V gene are LGHDT and YNNKEL (reference sequence). The CDR3 is 14 residues long. The CDR3 coding sequence is TGTGCCAGCAGCCAGGGGACAGGGAATGAAAAACTGTTTTTT. It is translated as CASSQGTGNEKLFF.

The gene calls are TRBV27 and TRBJ1-2; TRBD1 matches 9 bases. Germline CDR1 is MNHEY and CDR2 is SMNVEV (reference sequence). The CDR3 length is 13 residues. Trimming at V came to 6 bases and at J to 7 bases, leaving 6 bases not matched to a gene. The CDR3 DNA sequence: TGTGCCAGCAGAGACAGGGGGGGAGGTGGCTACACCTTC. This encodes CASRDRGGGGYTF.

The rearrangement links TRBV7-8 to TRBJ1-1, with unresolved D. V lost 4 bases, J lost 0 bases, and 9 bases lay in between. The germline gives CDR1 SGHVS, CDR2 FQNEAQ. CDR3 size: 14 residues. This chain's CDR3 is CASSSGLLNTEAFF. In nucleotides, the CDR3 is TGTGCCAGCAGCTCCGGACTCCTGAACACTGAAGCTTTCTTT.

This clone was counted a few times. The V gene is TRBV14, the J gene TRBJ2-7; D might be TRBD2 (5 bases). Deletions cut 5 bases from V and 6 bases from J, with 8 bases between. The CDR3 extends over 11 amino acids. The V gene's germline CDR1 is SGHDN and CDR2 FVKESK. CDR3 protein: CASSWESEQYF. In DNA, the CDR3 is TGTGCCAGCAGCTGGGAGAGCGAGCAGTACTTC.

In this sample, this clone turned up a few times. The identical CDR3 is also encoded by other nucleotide sequences in the sample. The gene calls are TRBV30 and TRBJ2-3, with TRBD2 matching over 8 bases. The CDR3 contains 14 residues. Germline-derived CDR1 and CDR2 are GTSNPN and SVGIG (reference sequence). V dropped 0 bases and J dropped 1; count of bases not matched to a gene: 0. Here the CDR3 reads CAWSVAGGTDTQYF. CDR3 coding DNA: TGTGCCTGGAGTGTAGCGGGGGGCACAGATACGCAGTATTTT.

About this clone: The same CDR3 arises from other DNA sequences in this sample as well. This chain links TRBV29-1 with TRBJ1-1, with TRBD1 matching over 7 bases. The CDR3 contains 15 residues. Germline V gene data show CDR1 as SQVTM and CDR2 as ANQGSEA. V lost 2 bases to trimming and J lost 2 bases; unmatched junction nucleotides: 8. CDR3 protein: CSVESDRVGNTEAFF. DNA of the CDR3: TGCAGCGTTGAAAGTGACAGGGTAGGAAACACTGAAGCTTTCTTT.

The genes are TRBV5-1 and TRBJ1-2; 8 nucleotides match TRBD1. Germline trimming cut 2 bases from V and 3 bases from J; bases unmatched to any gene: 3. Germline CDR1 SGHRS, CDR2 YFSETQ. The CDR3 consists of 14 residues. CDR3: CASSLTTGDYGYTF. In DNA, the CDR3 is TGCGCCAGCAGCTTAACGACAGGGGACTATGGCTACACCTTC.

The chain couples TRBV4-3 to TRBJ2-3, with D possibly being TRBD1 (6 bases). CDR1 is LGHNA, CDR2 YSLEER, per germline. This CDR3 is built from 16 residues. The germline V and J ends were trimmed by 3 bases and 2 bases, with 15 bases remaining between them. CDR3 sequence reads: CASSQGHLDVTDTQYF. The DNA for the CDR3 is TGCGCCAGCAGCCAGGGACACCTTGACGTCACAGATACGCAGTATTTT.

The gene calls are TRBV14 and TRBJ2-2; 11 nucleotides agree with TRBD2. This CDR3 contains 17 residues. Unmatched junction bases numbered 8, after V lost 2 bases and J lost 6 bases. Germline CDR1 reads SGHDN; CDR2 reads FVKESK. Here the CDR3 reads CASSQLAGGYSAGELFF. The CDR3 DNA sequence: TGTGCCAGCAGCCAACTAGCGGGGGGCTATTCGGCCGGGGAGCTGTTTTTT.

CDR3 sequence: CASGTQGGNTEAFF. In DNA form, the CDR3 reads TGCGCCAGCGGAACACAGGGGGGCAACACTGAAGCTTTCTTT. The V and J genes are TRBV5-1 and TRBJ1-1, with TRBD1 identical over 8 bases. J was trimmed by 2 bases and V by 7 bases; bases with no gene match: 7. Germline assignment: CDR1 SGHRS and CDR2 YFSETQ. The CDR3 is made up of 14 amino acids.

There are a few counts of this clone. The rearrangement uses TRBV11-3 and TRBJ2-2, with D unclear. This CDR3 contains 13 residues. Germline lookup yields CDR1 SGHNT and CDR2 YENEEA. V was pared by 5 bases and J by 7 bases, with 11 bases between. CDR3 loop: CASSAYRVGELFF. DNA of the CDR3: TGTGCCAGCAGCGCGTACAGAGTCGGGGAGCTGTTTTTT.

A remark on this clone: The same CDR3 also results from other DNA sequences found in this sample. This chain uses TRBV5-1 with TRBJ1-1; D uncertain. CDR1 is SGHRS and CDR2 is YFSETQ in the germline V gene. The CDR3 extends over 13 amino acids. Trimming left V 4 bases short and J 2 bases short, with 9 bases between. CDR3 DNA: TGCGCCAGCAGCCTCACCTACAACACTGAAGCTTTCTTT. Encoded protein: CASSLTYNTEAFF.

The rearrangement uses TRBV5-1 and TRBJ1-3, with 8 bases that match TRBD1. Trimming took 4 bases from V and 3 from J; bases not matched to a gene: 6. CDR3 size: 15 residues. The V gene's germline CDR1 is SGHRS and CDR2 YFSETQ. The CDR3 DNA reads TGCGCCAGCAGCGTTCAGGGGGCGTATGGAAACACCATATATTTT. This codes for CASSVQGAYGNTIYF.

CDR3 sequence: CATSRELGQGTENIQYF. The DNA of the CDR3 is TGTGCCACCAGCAGAGAGTTAGGACAGGGTACCGAAAACATTCAGTACTTC. V is TRBV15 and J is TRBJ2-4, with 8 bases identical to TRBD1. CDR1 and CDR2 from the germline V gene are LNHNV and YYDKDF (reference sequence). CDR3 length: 17 residues. Unmatched junction bases numbered 9, after V lost 0 bases and J lost 5 bases.